This T cell receptor (beta chain) was captured by sequencing in a study of blood T cells in healthy people across ages. In germline, CDR1 is DFQATT, CDR2 SNEGSKA (reference sequence). V dropped 2 bases and J dropped 7; count of bases not matched to a gene: 5. The CDR3 consists of 15 residues. As for this clonotype: No antigen is known for it.

General study results and limits: Without sorted subsets, naive and antigen-experienced compartments could not be conclusively compared.

Next came a second PCR, run for about 6 to 11 cycles, which used a sample-barcoded 5' primer along with a J-beta primer mix. TCRdb passed the 5' RACE reads through MiXCR, listing each CDR3 protein once. The data show about 1.6 million distinct CDR3 sequences, roughly 30% seen once. The V call is TRBV20-1, the J call TRBJ1-6, with 10 bases fitting TRBD1. This receptor was taken from a woman in her 30s in good health. The sample consisted of blood. Written as DNA, the CDR3 is TGCAGTGCTAGATCCGGGACAGGGGAAAATTCACCCCTCCACTTT. This gives the protein CSARSGTGENSPLHF.